This TCR beta chain was sequenced during a study of blood T cell repertoires in COVID-19. Study details: Italy, Spain and the United States were the sources of the convalescent and acute COVID-19 samples. PBMCs, B-cell-depleted T cells, or T cells provided the cDNA or gDNA that made up the material.

In the original workflow: Amplification of reference gene primers provided the estimated nucleated cell counts. TCRdb's copy holds only in-frame clones and misses some; the assay was immunoSEQ multiplex PCR. V, J and clone size are those of that table, while D and trimming were read from the DNA. The sample holds a few hundred thousand clones, roughly 81% seen once. Germline V gene sequence: CDR1 GTSNPN, CDR2 SVGIG (reference sequence). This CDR3 is 15 amino acids long. V lost 2 bases and J 1 base, leaving 14 bases between the germline ends. The chain carries TRBV30 and TRBJ2-5; weak D call: TRBD1 (5 bases). The sample consisted of peripheral blood. The TCR sequence derives from a man aged 50 or older who had recovered from COVID-19. The CDR3 spells CAWSRQPLPQETQYF. The CDR3 DNA reads TGTGCCTGGAGTAGACAGCCTCTACCCCAAGAGACCCAGTACTTC.